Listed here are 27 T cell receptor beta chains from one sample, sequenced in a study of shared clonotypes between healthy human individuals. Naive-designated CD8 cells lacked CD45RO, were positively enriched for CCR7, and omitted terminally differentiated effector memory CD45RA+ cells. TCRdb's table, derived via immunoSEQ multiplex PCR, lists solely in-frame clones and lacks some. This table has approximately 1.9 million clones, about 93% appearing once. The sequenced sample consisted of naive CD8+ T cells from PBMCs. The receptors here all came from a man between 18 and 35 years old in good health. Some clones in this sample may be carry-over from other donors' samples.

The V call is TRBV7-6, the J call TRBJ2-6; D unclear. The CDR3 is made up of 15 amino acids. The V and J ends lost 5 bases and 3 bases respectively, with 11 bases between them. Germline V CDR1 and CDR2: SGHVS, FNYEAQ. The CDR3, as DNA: TGTGCCAGCAGCGCCGGGTGGGATGGGGCCAACGTCCTGACTTTC. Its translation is CASSAGWDGANVLTF.

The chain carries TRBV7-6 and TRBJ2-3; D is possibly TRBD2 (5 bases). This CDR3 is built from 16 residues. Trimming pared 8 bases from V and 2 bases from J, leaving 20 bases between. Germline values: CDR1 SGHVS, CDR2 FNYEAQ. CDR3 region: CASSKPRTADTDTQYF. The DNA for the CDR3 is TGTGCCAGCTCCAAGCCTCGGACTGCCGACACAGATACGCAGTATTTT.

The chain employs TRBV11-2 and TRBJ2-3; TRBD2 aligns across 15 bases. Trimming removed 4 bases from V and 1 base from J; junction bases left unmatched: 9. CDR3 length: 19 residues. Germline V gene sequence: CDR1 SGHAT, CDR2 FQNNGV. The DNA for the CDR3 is TGTGCCAGCAGCTATAGGAGGACTAGCGGGAGGGGGGGCACAGATACGCAGTATTTT. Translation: CASSYRRTSGRGGTDTQYF.

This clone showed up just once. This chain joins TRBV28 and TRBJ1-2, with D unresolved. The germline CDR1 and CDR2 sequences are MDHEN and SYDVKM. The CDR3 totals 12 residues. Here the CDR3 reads CNRNLFCYGYTF. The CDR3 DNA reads TGTAACCGAAACTTATTTTGCTATGGCTACACCTTC.

The CDR3 is CASSLMTADGYTF. The CDR3 DNA sequence: TGTGCCAGCAGCTTGATGACAGCAGATGGCTACACCTTC. This chain links TRBV5-6 with TRBJ1-2, with D tentatively TRBD1 (5 bases). Germline assignment: CDR1 SGHDT and CDR2 YYEEEE. V was cut by 1 base and J by 6 bases, with 10 bases left in between. This CDR3 spans 13 amino acids.

The CDR3 coding sequence is TGTGCCAGCAGCTCACGACCGGGACTAGCCAGCTCCGAGCAGTACTTC. It yields the protein CASSSRPGLASSEQYF. The rearrangement uses TRBV4-2 and TRBJ2-7; 9 bases match TRBD2. CDR1 and CDR2 from the germline V gene are LGHNA and YNFKEQ. The V gene end was trimmed by 5 bases and the J gene end by 6 bases; junction bases not matched to a gene: 14. This CDR3 contains 16 residues.

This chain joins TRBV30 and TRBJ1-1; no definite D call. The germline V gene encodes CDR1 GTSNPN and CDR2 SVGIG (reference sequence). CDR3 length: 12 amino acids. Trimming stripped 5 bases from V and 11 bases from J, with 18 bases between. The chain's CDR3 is CAWDRRAIGAFF. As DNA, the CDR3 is TGTGCCTGGGACCGACGGGCCATTGGGGCTTTCTTT.

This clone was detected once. The CDR3 loop is CASSLVVWQGGPGELFF. DNA for the CDR3: TGTGCCAGCAGCTTAGTCGTGTGGCAGGGGGGACCCGGGGAGCTGTTTTTT. The V and J genes are TRBV11-1 and TRBJ2-2, with D perhaps TRBD1 (7 bases). The CDR3 runs 17 residues. The V end lost 1 base, the J end lost 6 bases, and 18 bases lay between the germline ends. Per germline, CDR1 SGHAT and CDR2 FQDESV (reference sequence).

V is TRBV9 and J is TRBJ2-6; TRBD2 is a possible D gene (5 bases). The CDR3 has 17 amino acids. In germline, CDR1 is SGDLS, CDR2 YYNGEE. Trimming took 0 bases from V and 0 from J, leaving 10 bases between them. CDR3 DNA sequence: TGTGCCAGCAGCGTAGAAGGGAGTAGCTCTGGGGCCAACGTCCTGACTTTC. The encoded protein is CASSVEGSSSGANVLTF.

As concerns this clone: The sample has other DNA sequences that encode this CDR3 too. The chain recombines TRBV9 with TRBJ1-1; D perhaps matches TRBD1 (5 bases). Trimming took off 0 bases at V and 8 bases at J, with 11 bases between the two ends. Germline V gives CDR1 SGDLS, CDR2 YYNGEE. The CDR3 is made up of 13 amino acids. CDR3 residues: CASSVGSGPEAFF. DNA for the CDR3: TGTGCCAGCAGCGTAGGATCGGGACCCGAAGCTTTCTTT.

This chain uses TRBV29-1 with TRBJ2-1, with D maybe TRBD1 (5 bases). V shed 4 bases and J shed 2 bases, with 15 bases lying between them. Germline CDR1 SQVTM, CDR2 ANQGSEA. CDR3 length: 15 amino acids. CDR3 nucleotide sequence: TGCAGCGTTGTAGCAGGGAACCCCGCCTACAATGAGCAGTTCTTC. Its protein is CSVVAGNPAYNEQFF.

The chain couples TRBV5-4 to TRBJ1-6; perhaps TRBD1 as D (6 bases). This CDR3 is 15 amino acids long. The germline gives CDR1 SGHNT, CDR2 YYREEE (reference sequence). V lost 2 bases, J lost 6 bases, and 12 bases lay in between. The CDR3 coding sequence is TGTGCCAGCAGCTTTTCTGGGACAATTAATTCACCCCTCCACTTT. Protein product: CASSFSGTINSPLHF. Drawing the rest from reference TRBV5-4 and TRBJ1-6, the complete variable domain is ETGVTQSPTHLIKTRGQQVTLRCSSQSGHNTVSWYQQALGQGPQFIFQYYREEENGRGNFPPRFSGLQFPNYSSELNVNALELDDSALYLCASSFSGTINSPLHFGNGTRLTVT.

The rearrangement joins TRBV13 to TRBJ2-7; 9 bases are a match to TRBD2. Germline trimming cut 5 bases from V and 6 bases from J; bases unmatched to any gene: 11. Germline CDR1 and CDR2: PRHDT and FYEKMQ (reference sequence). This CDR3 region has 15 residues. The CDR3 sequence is CASSEPPGLASEQYF. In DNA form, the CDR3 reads TGTGCCAGCAGCGAACCTCCGGGACTAGCAAGCGAGCAGTACTTC.

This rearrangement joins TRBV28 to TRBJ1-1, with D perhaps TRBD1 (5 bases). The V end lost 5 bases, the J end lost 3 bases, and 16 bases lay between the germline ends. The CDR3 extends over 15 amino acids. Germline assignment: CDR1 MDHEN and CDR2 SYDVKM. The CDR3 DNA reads TGTGCCAGCAGTACCGGGACCCCTTGGGACACTGAAGCTTTCTTT. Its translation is CASSTGTPWDTEAFF.

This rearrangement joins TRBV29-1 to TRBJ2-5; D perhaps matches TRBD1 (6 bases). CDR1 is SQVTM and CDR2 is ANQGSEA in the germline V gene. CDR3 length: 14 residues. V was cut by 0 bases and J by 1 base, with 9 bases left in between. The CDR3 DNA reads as TGCAGCGTTGAAGAGGACAGCATCCAAGAGACCCAGTACTTC. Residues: CSVEEDSIQETQYF.

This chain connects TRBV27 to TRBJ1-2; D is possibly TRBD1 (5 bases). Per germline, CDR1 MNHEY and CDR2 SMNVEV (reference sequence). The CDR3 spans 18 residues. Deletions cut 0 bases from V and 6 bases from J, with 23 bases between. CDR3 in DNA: TGTGCCAGCAGTTTATCGGGGGAGATGCCGGTGAAGATCCATGGCTACACCTTC. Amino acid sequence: CASSLSGEMPVKIHGYTF.

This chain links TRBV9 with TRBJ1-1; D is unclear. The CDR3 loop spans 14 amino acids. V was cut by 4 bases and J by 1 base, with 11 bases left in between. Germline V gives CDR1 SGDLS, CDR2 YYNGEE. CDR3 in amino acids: CASSTRERNTEAFF. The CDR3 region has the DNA TGTGCCAGCAGCACCCGGGAGAGGAACACTGAAGCTTTCTTT.

CDR3 DNA sequence: TGTGCCAGTAGTATTCTCGGGGAAGTAGCTTTCTTT. Encoded protein: CASSILGEVAFF. The J gene is TRBJ1-1, the V gene TRBV19; D call uncertain. The V gene lost 3 bases and the J gene lost 10 bases, with 12 bases spanning the gap. The V gene's germline CDR1 is LNHDA and CDR2 SQIVND (reference sequence). The CDR3 is made up of 12 amino acids.

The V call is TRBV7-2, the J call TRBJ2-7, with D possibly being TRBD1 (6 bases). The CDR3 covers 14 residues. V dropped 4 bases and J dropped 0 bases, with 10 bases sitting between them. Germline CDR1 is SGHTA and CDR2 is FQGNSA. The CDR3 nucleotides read TGTGCCAGCAGCTATGGGACAACCTCCTACGAGCAGTACTTC. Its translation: CASSYGTTSYEQYF.

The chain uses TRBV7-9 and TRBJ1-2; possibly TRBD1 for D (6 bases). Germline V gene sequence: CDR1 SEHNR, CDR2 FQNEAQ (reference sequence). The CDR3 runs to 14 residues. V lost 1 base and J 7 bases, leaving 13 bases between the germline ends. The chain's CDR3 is CASSLVGPGAGYTF. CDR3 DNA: TGTGCCAGCAGCTTAGTAGGCCCAGGGGCTGGCTACACCTTC.

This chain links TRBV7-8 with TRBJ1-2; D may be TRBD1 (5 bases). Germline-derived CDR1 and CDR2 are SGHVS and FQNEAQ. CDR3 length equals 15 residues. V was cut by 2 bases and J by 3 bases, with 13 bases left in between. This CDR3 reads CASSLSRGTDYGYTF. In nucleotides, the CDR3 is TGTGCCAGCAGCTTATCTAGGGGTACGGACTATGGCTACACCTTC. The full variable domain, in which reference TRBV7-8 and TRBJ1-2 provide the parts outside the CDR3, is GAGVSQSPRYKVAKRGQDVALRCDPISGHVSLFWYQQALGQGPEFLTYFQNEAQLDKSGLPSDRFFAERPEGSVSTLKIQRTQQEDSAVYLCASSLSRGTDYGYTFGSGTRLTVV.

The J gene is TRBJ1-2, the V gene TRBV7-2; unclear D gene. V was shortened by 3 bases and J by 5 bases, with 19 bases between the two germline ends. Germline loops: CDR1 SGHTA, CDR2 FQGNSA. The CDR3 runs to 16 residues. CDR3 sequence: CASSFTRTLVWYGYTF. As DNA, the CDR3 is TGTGCCAGCAGCTTTACCCGAACGCTCGTTTGGTATGGCTACACCTTC.

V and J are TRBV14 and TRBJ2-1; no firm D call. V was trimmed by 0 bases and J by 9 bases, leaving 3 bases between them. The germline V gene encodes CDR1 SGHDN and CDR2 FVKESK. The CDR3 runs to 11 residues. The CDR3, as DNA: TGTGCCAGCAGCCAAGAGGTTGAGCAGTTCTTC. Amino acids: CASSQEVEQFF.

The CDR3 nucleotides are TGTGCCAGCAGTTTCGGCAGGGGCGCGGGCTACACCTTC. Encoded protein: CASSFGRGAGYTF. The rearrangement uses TRBV27 and TRBJ1-2, with a tentative D call TRBD1 (6 bases). The CDR3 is 13 residues long. Germline lookup yields CDR1 MNHEY and CDR2 SMNVEV (reference sequence). Trimming took off 3 bases at V and 8 bases at J, with 13 bases between the two ends.

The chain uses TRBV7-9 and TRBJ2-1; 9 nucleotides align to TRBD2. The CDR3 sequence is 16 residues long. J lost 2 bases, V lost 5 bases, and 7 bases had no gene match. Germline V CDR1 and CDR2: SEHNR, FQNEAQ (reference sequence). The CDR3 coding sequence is TGTGCCAGCAGCCCCCAGCGGGAGGTCCCCTACAATGAGCAGTTCTTC. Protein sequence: CASSPQREVPYNEQFF.

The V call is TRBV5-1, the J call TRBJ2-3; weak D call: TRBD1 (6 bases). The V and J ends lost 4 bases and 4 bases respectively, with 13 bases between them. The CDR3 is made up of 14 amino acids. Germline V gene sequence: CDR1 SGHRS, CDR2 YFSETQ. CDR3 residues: CASSPPDRSDTQYF. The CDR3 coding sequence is TGCGCCAGCAGCCCCCCCGACAGGTCAGATACGCAGTATTTT. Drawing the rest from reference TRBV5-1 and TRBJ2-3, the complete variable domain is KAGVTQTPRYLIKTRGQQVTLSCSPISGHRSVSWYQQTPGQGLQFLFEYFSETQRNKGNFPGRFSGRQFSNSRSEMNVSTLELGDSALYLCASSPPDRSDTQYFGPGTRLTVL.

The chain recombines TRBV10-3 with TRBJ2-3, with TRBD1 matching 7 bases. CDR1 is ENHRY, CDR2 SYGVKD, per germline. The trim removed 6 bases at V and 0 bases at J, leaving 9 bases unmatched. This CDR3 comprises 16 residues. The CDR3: CAIRHKTGPSTDTQYF. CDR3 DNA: TGTGCCATCAGACACAAGACAGGGCCTAGCACAGATACGCAGTATTTT.